The 25 T cell receptor beta chains presented below share a single source sample, sequenced in a study of STAT5B mutations in CD4+ large granular lymphocyte leukemia. Here immunoSEQ multiplex PCR was the method, and the copy in TCRdb shows in-frame clones only, minus some. The data show roughly 30,000 clones, more than 60% seen once. The sample taken for sequencing was CD4+ T cells from blood buffy coats. The receptors originated from a human donor in good health.

The gene calls are TRBV27 and TRBJ1-1; maybe TRBD1 (6 bases). The germline gives CDR1 MNHEY, CDR2 SMNVEV (reference sequence). Trimming removed 5 bases at V and 7 bases at J, with 17 bases between. The CDR3 extends over 14 amino acids. This CDR3 is CASSPSRGPYEAFF. The DNA of the CDR3 is TGTGCCAGCAGTCCTAGCAGGGGCCCTTATGAAGCTTTCTTT.

The chain joins TRBV7-9 to TRBJ2-5; 8 bases are shared with TRBD2. Trimming took 1 base from V and 5 from J; bases not matched to a gene: 15. Germline loops: CDR1 SEHNR, CDR2 FQNEAQ (reference sequence). This CDR3 contains 18 residues. The CDR3 bases are TGTGCCAGCAGCTTAGGTATCAGCGGGGGTTACCTGGCGGAGACCCAGTACTTC. It yields the protein CASSLGISGGYLAETQYF.

The rearrangement links TRBV18 to TRBJ2-7; D unresolved. The germline gives CDR1 KGHSH, CDR2 LQKENI. This CDR3 contains 14 residues. The V gene lost 5 bases and the J gene lost 6 bases, with 17 bases spanning the gap. CDR3 bases: TGTGCCAGCTCATTCGGATTCCCCGCCCTCGAGCAGTACTTC. Protein product: CASSFGFPALEQYF.

The V and J genes are TRBV5-1 and TRBJ1-1; D gene ambiguous. CDR3 length equals 14 residues. CDR1 is SGHRS and CDR2 is YFSETQ in the germline V gene. The germline V and J ends were trimmed by 4 bases and 4 bases, with 14 bases remaining between them. In DNA, the CDR3 is TGCGCCAGCAGCCCTTCGGGAGGGAGCACTGAAGCTTTCTTT. It yields the protein CASSPSGGSTEAFF.

The genes are TRBV10-3 and TRBJ1-1; no clear D gene. Trimming removed 2 bases at V and 1 base at J, with 2 bases between. CDR3 length: 12 residues. Germline V gene sequence: CDR1 ENHRY, CDR2 SYGVKD. The CDR3 region has the DNA TGTGCCATCAGTGAGGGGAACACTGAAGCTTTCTTT. Protein product: CAISEGNTEAFF.

The chain carries TRBV6-5 and TRBJ2-7, with 9 bases lining up with TRBD2. Germline V lookup: CDR1 MNHEY, CDR2 SVGAGI. This CDR3 is 14 amino acids long. With V trimmed by 6 bases and J by 3 bases, 6 bases remained unmatched. In DNA form, the CDR3 reads TGTGCCAGCAGCGGAACGACTAGCGGCTACGAGCAGTACTTC. Protein product: CASSGTTSGYEQYF.

The chain couples TRBV15 to TRBJ2-3; TRBD2 aligns across 8 bases. With 2 bases clipped from V and 4 bases from J, the junction kept 8 bases outside the gene matches. This CDR3 spans 16 amino acids. Per the germline V gene, CDR1 is LNHNV and CDR2 is YYDKDF (reference sequence). The CDR3 is CATSRRSGRDSDTQYF. CDR3 in DNA: TGTGCCACCAGCAGAAGGAGCGGGAGAGACTCAGATACGCAGTATTTT.

The chain uses TRBV18 and TRBJ1-4, with D uncertain. V lost 0 bases and J lost 3, with 8 bases in between. Per germline, CDR1 KGHSH and CDR2 LQKENI. The CDR3 has 15 amino acids. CDR3 DNA: TGTGCCAGCTCACCACCGGCCCAGGCTAATGAAAAACTGTTTTTT. Its protein is CASSPPAQANEKLFF.

This clone turned up a few times. The chain uses TRBV7-6 and TRBJ1-1, with D unresolved. The germline CDR1 and CDR2 sequences are SGHVS and FNYEAQ. This CDR3 contains 13 residues. With 1 base removed from V and 1 base from J, the gap between germline ends came to 4 bases. This CDR3 reads CASSLDRNTEAFF. The CDR3 nucleotides are TGTGCCAGCAGCTTAGACAGGAACACTGAAGCTTTCTTT.

Concerning this clone itself: Other DNA variants within this sample encode the same CDR3. The chain combines TRBV5-4 with TRBJ2-7; D might be TRBD2 (7 bases). This CDR3 has 13 amino acids. V was trimmed by 2 bases and J by 4 bases, leaving 10 bases between them. Germline-derived CDR1 and CDR2 are SGHNT and YYREEE (reference sequence). The CDR3 loop reads CASSLRGAYEQYF. CDR3 DNA sequence: TGTGCCAGCAGCTTACGGGGGGCTTACGAGCAGTACTTC. Drawing the rest from reference TRBV5-4 and TRBJ2-7, the complete variable domain is ETGVTQSPTHLIKTRGQQVTLRCSSQSGHNTVSWYQQALGQGPQFIFQYYREEENGRGNFPPRFSGLQFPNYSSELNVNALELDDSALYLCASSLRGAYEQYFGPGTRLTVT.

CDR3 sequence (DNA): TGCGCCAGCAGTGAAAGGGACAGGAGTAACTATGGCTACACCTTC. Translated, it gives CASSERDRSNYGYTF. This chain uses TRBV10-2 with TRBJ1-2, with 8 bases aligning to TRBD1. Per germline, CDR1 WSHSY and CDR2 SAAADI. The CDR3 is 15 amino acids. J lost 1 base, V lost 3 bases, and 4 bases had no gene match.

The rearrangement uses TRBV27 and TRBJ2-5; D assignment may be TRBD1 or TRBD2 (5 bases each). The J call may be faulty, since TRBJ2-7 better matches the DNA end. CDR1 is MNHEY, CDR2 SMNVEV, per germline (reference sequence). The CDR3 length is 16 residues. DNA of the CDR3: TGTGCCAGCAGTTTATCGCGGGCAGGGCCCTCCTACGAGCAGTACTTC. This gives the protein CASSLSRAGPSYEQYF.

The rearrangement uses TRBV19 and TRBJ1-4, with TRBD1 matching 9 bases. Trimming cost V 6 bases and J 6 bases; bases outside gene matches: 5. CDR1 and CDR2 from the germline V gene are LNHDA and SQIVND (reference sequence). This CDR3 region has 14 residues. CDR3 amino acids: CASRTGQGYEKLFF. The CDR3 nucleotides are TGTGCCAGTAGAACGGGACAGGGATATGAAAAACTGTTTTTT.

The rearrangement links TRBV5-1 to TRBJ2-3; 12 bases match TRBD2. After removal of 0 bases from V and 4 bases from J, the junction contained 6 bases not matched to a gene. Looked up from germline, CDR1 is SGHRS and CDR2 is YFSETQ. The CDR3 runs 17 residues. The CDR3 nucleotides are TGCGCCAGCAGCTTGGGGACTAGCGGGACTACCGCAGATACGCAGTATTTT. Its protein product is CASSLGTSGTTADTQYF. The variable domain in full, with the rest retrieved from reference TRBV5-1 and TRBJ2-3, is KAGVTQTPRYLIKTRGQQVTLSCSPISGHRSVSWYQQTPGQGLQFLFEYFSETQRNKGNFPGRFSGRQFSNSRSEMNVSTLELGDSALYLCASSLGTSGTTADTQYFGPGTRLTVL.

This clone has a handful of counts. Other nucleotide sequences in the sample specify the same CDR3. The rearrangement joins TRBV30 to TRBJ1-1; TRBD1 is a possible D gene (5 bases). Germline V CDR1 and CDR2: GTSNPN, SVGIG (reference sequence). The ends were cut back, 0 bases at V and 0 bases at J, with 8 bases in the middle. The CDR3 runs 14 residues. The CDR3 loop reads CAWSVSRVNTEAFF. In DNA, the CDR3 is TGTGCCTGGAGTGTGTCCAGGGTGAACACTGAAGCTTTCTTT.

This clone turned up a few times. The chain is built from TRBV6-5 and TRBJ2-2; no definite D call. V shed 6 bases and J shed 5 bases, with 4 bases lying between them. Germline CDR1 MNHEY, CDR2 SVGAGI. This CDR3 has 11 residues. CDR3 amino acids: CASRRTGELFF. DNA for the CDR3: TGTGCCAGCAGAAGAACCGGGGAGCTGTTTTTT.

V and J are TRBV18 and TRBJ2-5; 8 bases map to TRBD1. J gave up 5 bases and V 4 bases, and 9 bases lay outside the gene matches. The germline V gene encodes CDR1 KGHSH and CDR2 LQKENI. There are 15 residues in the CDR3. This CDR3 is CASSLGQGGVETQYF. CDR3 DNA: TGTGCCAGCTCACTAGGACAGGGTGGTGTGGAGACCCAGTACTTC.

The chain links TRBV25-1 to TRBJ2-5, with 9 bases lining up with TRBD1. The CDR3 has 13 residues. The germline CDR1 and CDR2 sequences are MGHDK and SYGVNS. J lost 3 bases, V lost 11 bases, and 7 bases had no gene match. CDR3 sequence reads: CAGIRQGEETQYF. Here the CDR3 DNA reads TGTGCCGGAATCAGACAGGGGGAAGAGACCCAGTACTTC.

The V call is TRBV18, the J call TRBJ2-5, with a weak D call TRBD2 (5 bases). TRBJ2-7 matches the DNA end more closely, so the J call is doubtful. The V gene's germline CDR1 is KGHSH and CDR2 LQKENI. CDR3 length: 13 residues. The CDR3 spells CASSPPEVNEQYF. CDR3 bases: TGTGCCAGCTCACCACCGGAGGTCAACGAGCAGTACTTC.

The chain recombines TRBV20-1 with TRBJ2-7, with D uncertain. The V end lost 4 bases, the J end lost 4 bases, and 8 bases lay between the germline ends. The germline V gene has CDR1 DFQATT and CDR2 SNEGSKA (reference sequence). The CDR3 sequence is 11 residues long. The CDR3 DNA follows: TGCAGTGCTAAGGGCGGTTACGAGCAGTACTTC. Its protein product is CSAKGGYEQYF.

The chain couples TRBV19 to TRBJ1-2; D gene uncertain. This CDR3 is built from 14 residues. Per germline, CDR1 LNHDA and CDR2 SQIVND (reference sequence). V lost 1 base and J lost 3, with 9 bases in between. The CDR3 nucleotides read TGTGCCAGTAGTATAGGAGAAGGGTACTATGGCTACACCTTC. Translation: CASSIGEGYYGYTF.

The chain couples TRBV20-1 to TRBJ2-5; D ambiguous. The V gene's germline CDR1 is DFQATT and CDR2 SNEGSKA (reference sequence). Trimming removed 3 bases from V and 5 bases from J, with 4 bases in between. The CDR3 is 10 amino acids. CDR3 residues: CSASVETQYF. CDR3 nucleotides: TGCAGTGCTAGCGTTGAGACCCAGTACTTC.

The V and J genes are TRBV11-2 and TRBJ2-1; a weak D match, TRBD1 (5 bases). V lost 5 bases to trimming and J lost 7 bases, with 15 bases between them. CDR3 length: 14 residues. The germline V gene has CDR1 SGHAT and CDR2 FQNNGV. The CDR3, as DNA: TGTGCCAGCAGCCCTGGGGCCTCACGTAATGAGCAGTTCTTC. Its translation is CASSPGASRNEQFF. Full variable domain (missing parts from reference TRBV11-2 and TRBJ2-1): EAGVAQSPRYKIIEKRQSVAFWCNPISGHATLYWYQQILGQGPKLLIQFQNNGVVDDSQLPKDRFSAERLKGVDSTLKIQPAKLEDSAVYLCASSPGASRNEQFFGPGTRLTVL.

The rearrangement joins TRBV6-1 to TRBJ2-7, with 8 bases fitting TRBD1. The CDR3 is 13 amino acids. The junction had 3 bases not matched to a gene; V was cut back by 5 bases and J by 3 bases. The germline CDR1 and CDR2 sequences are MNHNS and SASEGT. Written as DNA, the CDR3 is TGTGCCAGCAGTAAAGGACAGGGCTACGAGCAGTACTTC. Protein sequence: CASSKGQGYEQYF.

This clone was observed a handful of times. This chain links TRBV10-1 with TRBJ2-7, with unresolved D. Trimming took off 3 bases at V and 3 bases at J, with 12 bases between the two ends. CDR3 length: 14 amino acids. Germline loops: CDR1 WNHNN, CDR2 SYGVQD (reference sequence). The CDR3 DNA reads as TGCGCCAGCAGTGACGAGGCAGGCCGCTACGAGCAGTACTTC. It specifies CASSDEAGRYEQYF.